These 24 T cell receptor beta chains were sequenced from one sample in a study of blood T cell repertoires in COVID-19. Sequencing was performed with immunoSEQ multiplex PCR; in TCRdb, only in-frame clones are kept and a portion is missing. Among about 310,000 clones listed, approximately 88% were seen once. The sequencing input was PBMCs or T cells enriched from blood (not recorded which). These receptors were collected from a man in his sixties who had recovered from COVID-19.

V usage is TRBV5-5 and J usage is TRBJ1-6, with D unclear. The CDR3 consists of 15 residues. V lost 1 base and J lost 3, with 8 bases in between. CDR1 is SGHKS and CDR2 is YYEKEE in the germline V gene (reference sequence). The CDR3 nucleotides read TGTGCCAGCAGCTTGACAGTAGACTATAATTCACCCCTCCACTTT. It yields the protein CASSLTVDYNSPLHF.

V gene TRBV5-4 combines with J gene TRBJ2-1; 10 nucleotides align to TRBD2. This CDR3 contains 15 residues. Germline V gives CDR1 SGHNT, CDR2 YYREEE (reference sequence). After removal of 2 bases from V and 6 bases from J, the junction contained 5 bases not matched to a gene. In nucleotides, the CDR3 is TGTGCCAGCAGCTTTGAGGGGACTAGCGCCAATGAGCAGTTCTTC. Its translation is CASSFEGTSANEQFF.

J is TRBJ2-7 and V is TRBV28, with 8 bases that match TRBD2. Looked up from germline, CDR1 is MDHEN and CDR2 is SYDVKM. The ends lost 5 bases at V and 3 bases at J; junction bases unmatched: 9. The CDR3 has 15 amino acids. The CDR3 nucleotides read TGTGCCAGCAGTCCAGGGACTAGTTCGCTCTACGAGCAGTACTTC. This translates into CASSPGTSSLYEQYF.

The chain recombines TRBV7-3 with TRBJ2-2; 7 nucleotides agree with TRBD2. The CDR3 extends over 16 amino acids. The germline CDR1 and CDR2 sequences are SGHTA and FQGTGA. J lost 0 bases, V lost 4 bases, and 5 bases had no gene match. As DNA, the CDR3 is TGTGCCAGCAGCTCTAGCGGAGGGGCGAACACCGGGGAGCTGTTTTTT. Encoded protein: CASSSSGGANTGELFF.

The chain recombines TRBV19 with TRBJ2-5, with 8 nucleotides matching TRBD1. The CDR3 has 17 amino acids. The germline CDR1 and CDR2 sequences are LNHDA and SQIVND (reference sequence). Germline trimming cut 4 bases from V and 1 base from J; bases unmatched to any gene: 11. CDR3 amino acids: CASSTFSRGLGQETQYF. The CDR3 DNA reads TGTGCCAGTAGTACCTTCTCCAGGGGGCTTGGCCAAGAGACCCAGTACTTC.

This chain connects TRBV2 to TRBJ2-7, with 7 bases lining up with TRBD2. J was trimmed by 3 bases and V by 7 bases; bases with no gene match: 9. The CDR3 is made up of 14 amino acids. CDR1 and CDR2 (germline): SNHLY, FYNNEI. CDR3 coding DNA: TGTGCCAGCATGTCCCGACTAGCAGACTACGAGCAGTACTTC. Translated, it gives CASMSRLADYEQYF. Combining the CDR3 with reference TRBV2 and TRBJ2-7 gives the whole variable domain EPEVTQTPSHQVTQMGQEVILRCVPISNHLYFYWYRQILGQKVEFLVSFYNNEISEKSEIFDDQFSVERPDGSNFTLKIRSTKLEDSAMYFCASMSRLADYEQYFGPGTRLTVT.

This clone was recorded many times. The chain uses TRBV2 and TRBJ2-7; 7 bases fit TRBD1. The V gene's germline CDR1 is SNHLY and CDR2 FYNNEI. V lost 2 bases, J lost 3 bases, and 4 bases stayed unmatched. CDR3 length: 14 residues. The CDR3 spells CASSENRDSYEQYF. CDR3 bases: TGTGCCAGCAGTGAAAATCGGGACAGCTACGAGCAGTACTTC.

This clone was recorded once. Here the CDR3 DNA reads TGTGCCAGCTCACCAATTCTGGGACAGGGGACCCAAGAGACCCAGTACTTC. Translated: CASSPILGQGTQETQYF. The V gene is TRBV18, the J gene TRBJ2-5; TRBD1 matches at 10 bases. The germline V gene encodes CDR1 KGHSH and CDR2 LQKENI. V shed 2 bases, J shed 1 base, and the junction held 7 bases outside the gene matches. The CDR3 contains 17 residues.

The rearrangement links TRBV12-5 to TRBJ2-3; TRBD1 aligns across 8 bases. CDR1 is LGHNT, CDR2 FRNRAP, per germline. After removal of 1 base from V and 11 bases from J, the junction contained 17 bases not matched to a gene. The CDR3 contains 17 residues. CDR3 loop: CASGLDYQRTGKLEQYF. The CDR3 nucleotides read TGTGCTAGTGGTTTGGACTACCAGAGGACAGGGAAGTTAGAGCAGTATTTT.

This chain uses TRBV19 with TRBJ1-1; unclear D gene. The V gene lost 2 bases and the J gene lost 0 bases, with 19 bases spanning the gap. Looked up from germline, CDR1 is LNHDA and CDR2 is SQIVND (reference sequence). The CDR3 has 18 amino acids. The chain's CDR3 is CASSIRGGIYGMNTEAFF. CDR3 coding DNA: TGTGCCAGTAGTATACGGGGAGGGATCTATGGAATGAACACTGAAGCTTTCTTT.

This chain links TRBV29-1 with TRBJ2-7; 7 bases match TRBD1. V lost 6 bases to trimming and J lost 3 bases; unmatched junction nucleotides: 14. This CDR3 comprises 15 residues. CDR1 SQVTM and CDR2 ANQGSEA come from the germline V gene. This CDR3 reads CSVGPSPGQNYEQYF. The CDR3 region has the DNA TGCAGCGTGGGCCCTTCTCCGGGACAGAACTACGAGCAGTACTTC.

The chain couples TRBV21-1 to TRBJ2-2; the table assigns TRBD1, which was not confirmed against the DNA. TRBV21-1 is a known pseudogene. The CDR3 loop spans 16 amino acids. The CDR3 loop is CASSKGRGLNTGELFF. The CDR3 DNA follows: TGTGCCAGCAGCAAAGGGAGGGGGCTCAACACCGGGGAGCTGTTTTTT.

This clone turned up a few times. The chain uses TRBV5-5 and TRBJ1-1, with a tentative D call TRBD1 (5 bases). Trimming stripped 2 bases from V and 1 base from J, with 6 bases between. This CDR3 has 13 residues. Germline values: CDR1 SGHKS, CDR2 YYEKEE (reference sequence). The CDR3 coding sequence is TGTGCCAGCAGCTTAGACAGGAACACTGAAGCTTTCTTT. As protein: CASSLDRNTEAFF.

This clone was seen once. This chain connects TRBV28 to TRBJ1-3, with 7 positions matching TRBD1. The germline CDR1 and CDR2 sequences are MDHEN and SYDVKM. The CDR3 extends over 16 amino acids. The trim removed 5 bases at V and 0 bases at J, leaving 7 bases unmatched. CDR3 sequence (DNA): TGTGCCAGCAGTCCCCCAGGGGGTGCCTCTGGAAACACCATATATTTT. Amino acids: CASSPPGGASGNTIYF.

The V call is TRBV9, the J call TRBJ2-2, with 9 nucleotides matching TRBD1. J lost 5 bases, V lost 7 bases, and 9 bases had no gene match. Germline CDR1 SGDLS, CDR2 YYNGEE. CDR3 length: 15 amino acids. CDR3 DNA sequence: TGTGCCAGCCGCCCCGGGACAGGGTGGACCGGGGAGCTGTTTTTT. Its protein is CASRPGTGWTGELFF.

This chain connects TRBV12-3 or TRBV12-4 to TRBJ1-1; no clear D gene. This CDR3 is 13 amino acids long. With 0 bases removed from V and 7 bases from J, the gap between germline ends came to 9 bases. CDR3 amino acids: CASSLARYYEAFF. The CDR3 DNA sequence: TGTGCCAGCAGTTTAGCGAGGTATTATGAAGCTTTCTTT.

The chain uses TRBV11-2 and TRBJ2-6; D perhaps matches TRBD1 (6 bases). The length of the CDR3 is 14 residues. Per germline, CDR1 SGHAT and CDR2 FQNNGV. V lost 8 bases and J 1 base, leaving 9 bases between the germline ends. CDR3 DNA: TGTGCCAGCCGACAGGATTCTGGGGCCAACGTCCTGACTTTC. Its protein product is CASRQDSGANVLTF.

This rearrangement joins TRBV28 to TRBJ2-7, with a weak D call TRBD1 (5 bases). The CDR3 spans 15 residues. The V end was cut by 3 bases, the J end by 5 bases, with 17 bases between. CDR1 MDHEN and CDR2 SYDVKM come from the germline V gene. CDR3 bases: TGTGCCAGCAGTTTGGTTCCCTTGGGCAGGGACGAGCAGTACTTC. Residues: CASSLVPLGRDEQYF.

In this sample, this clone turned up once. The genes are TRBV20-1 and TRBJ2-1; maybe TRBD1 (5 bases). The ends were cut back, 6 bases at V and 7 bases at J, with 10 bases in the middle. Germline CDR1 DFQATT, CDR2 SNEGSKA (reference sequence). This CDR3 region has 11 residues. CDR3 residues: CSARGQNEQFF. CDR3 DNA: TGCAGTGCAAGGGGTCAAAATGAGCAGTTCTTC.

The rearrangement joins TRBV3-1 (or the pseudogene TRBV3-2) to TRBJ1-4; unclear D gene. The CDR3 sequence is 15 residues long. Trimming took off 2 bases at V and 6 bases at J, with 13 bases between the two ends. Looked up from germline, CDR1 is LGHDT and CDR2 is YNNKEL (reference sequence). CDR3 region: CASSQRDIGYEKLFF. The DNA of the CDR3 is TGTGCCAGCAGCCAACGGGATATAGGGTATGAAAAACTGTTTTTT.

The CDR3 region has the DNA TGTGCCAGCAGTGAACTAAGGCTAGCGGCCTCCTACAATGAGCAGTTCTTC. This codes for CASSELRLAASYNEQFF. V is TRBV6-1 and J is TRBJ2-1, with 7 bases matching TRBD2. The CDR3 covers 17 residues. J lost 0 bases, V lost 2 bases, and 7 bases had no gene match. Germline-derived CDR1 and CDR2 are MNHNS and SASEGT.

The genes are TRBV4-3 and TRBJ2-7, with D uncertain. The length of the CDR3 is 13 residues. V lost 0 bases, J lost 4 bases, and 7 bases lay in between. The germline V gene has CDR1 LGHNA and CDR2 YSLEER. CDR3: CASSQDMRYEQYF. The CDR3 nucleotides read TGCGCCAGCAGCCAAGATATGAGATACGAGCAGTACTTC.

The chain links TRBV7-2 to TRBJ2-1; 9 nucleotides match TRBD2. Germline loops: CDR1 SGHTA, CDR2 FQGNSA. This CDR3 comprises 14 residues. J was trimmed by 8 bases and V by 3 bases; bases with no gene match: 5. This CDR3 reads CASSFGLATHEQFF. The CDR3 DNA reads as TGTGCCAGCAGCTTTGGACTAGCGACGCATGAGCAGTTCTTC.

The chain is built from TRBV18 and TRBJ1-6; D might be TRBD1 (6 bases). This CDR3 is 16 amino acids long. V lost 3 bases and J 9 bases, leaving 18 bases between the germline ends. Germline lookup yields CDR1 KGHSH and CDR2 LQKENI. This CDR3 reads CASSPDSPGLGSPLHF. In DNA, the CDR3 is TGTGCCAGCTCACCGGACAGCCCCGGGTTGGGTTCACCCCTCCACTTT.